This TCR beta chain was captured in a study of T cell repertoires in cytomegalovirus infection. On the study more broadly: From public TCR beta signatures came an indication of both CMV infection and matching HLA type. Study-level points and caveats: Clonotype analysis showed dominance of the ex vivo response by HLA-C-restricted CMV-specific TCR beta clonotypes. Using cumulative public TCR beta family frequency, the authors identified those who carried CMV together with the relevant HLA.

Each CDR3 protein is one row after TCRdb ran MiXCR on the reads. The data hold nearly 450,000 distinct CDR3 sequences, with roughly a third observed a single time. CDR1 is DFQATT and CDR2 is SNEGSKA in the germline V gene (reference sequence). Unmatched junction bases numbered 7, after V lost 7 bases and J lost 3 bases. This CDR3 is built from 14 residues. As to this clonotype: What it binds is unknown.

The clonotype originates from a human donor in good health (CMV status not recorded). Some clones in this sample may be carry-over from other donors' samples. The sequenced sample consisted of PBMCs. The chain couples TRBV20-1 to TRBJ1-3; 9 positions match TRBD1. The CDR3 region is CSVSRQGDGNTIYF. In DNA, the CDR3 is TGCAGTGTCAGCCGACAGGGGGATGGAAACACCATATATTTT.